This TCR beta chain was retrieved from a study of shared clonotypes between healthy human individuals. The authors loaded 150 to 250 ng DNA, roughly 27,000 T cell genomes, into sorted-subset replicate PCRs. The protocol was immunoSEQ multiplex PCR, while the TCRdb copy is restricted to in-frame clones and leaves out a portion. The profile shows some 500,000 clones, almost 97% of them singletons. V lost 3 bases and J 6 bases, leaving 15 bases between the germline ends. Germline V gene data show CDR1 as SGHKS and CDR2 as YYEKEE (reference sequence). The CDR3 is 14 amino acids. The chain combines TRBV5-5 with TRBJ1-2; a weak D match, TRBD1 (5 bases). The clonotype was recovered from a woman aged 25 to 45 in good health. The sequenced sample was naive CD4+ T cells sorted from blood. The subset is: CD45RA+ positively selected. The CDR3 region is CASSSLGGVDGYTF. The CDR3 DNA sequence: TGTGCCAGCAGCTCCCTCGGGGGAGTCGATGGCTACACCTTC.